This entry lists 19 T cell receptor beta chains sequenced from one sample in a study of blood T cells in healthy people across ages (dated by TCRdb to about 2015). The method was 5' RACE. The sequencing machine was an Illumina HiSeq 2500. A second PCR of about 6 to 11 cycles was run with a J-beta primer mix and a sample-barcoded 5' primer. In TCRdb, the public reads were trimmed at Q25 with fastp and aligned with MiXCR, with productive beta chains retained. Rows are unified per CDR3 protein, each entry keeping the most common DNA and genes. For this sample there are about 640,000 distinct CDR3 sequences; roughly 58% appear just once. Together, the top ten hold over 35% of the sample. The specimen sequenced was blood. All receptors come from a man aged 60 to 69 in good health.

The chain links TRBV5-6 to TRBJ2-1; TRBD1 agrees at 8 bases. Unmatched junction bases numbered 10, after V lost 4 bases and J lost 1 base. The CDR3 has 17 residues. Germline CDR1 is SGHDT and CDR2 is YYEEEE. The CDR3 sequence: CASSQITGGYSYNEQFF. The DNA of the CDR3 is TGTGCCAGCAGCCAAATAACAGGGGGATATTCCTACAATGAGCAGTTCTTC. Full variable domain (rest looked up from reference TRBV5-6 and TRBJ2-1): DAGVTQSPTHLIKTRGQQVTLRCSPKSGHDTVSWYQQALGQGPQFIFQYYEEEERQRGNFPDRFSGHQFPNYSSELNVNALLLGDSALYLCASSQITGGYSYNEQFFGPGTRLTVL.

This clonotype was picked up a small number of times. CDR3 protein: CASSSIGTGIDIQYF. CDR3 coding DNA: TGCGCCAGCAGCTCCATCGGGACAGGGATAGACATTCAGTACTTC. The chain is built from TRBV5-1 and TRBJ2-7; 9 bases line up with TRBD1. The end of the DNA is better explained by TRBJ2-4, so the J call may be wrong. CDR1 is SGHRS, CDR2 YFSETQ, per germline. The CDR3 length is 15 residues.

This clonotype was detected only a few times. The chain recombines TRBV5-1 with TRBJ2-1; weak D call: TRBD2 (5 bases). The germline CDR1 and CDR2 sequences are SGHRS and YFSETQ. The CDR3 runs 15 residues. V gave up 0 bases and J gave up 8 bases, with 15 bases separating them. Here the CDR3 reads CASSLVTPRDDEQFF. CDR3 nucleotide sequence: TGCGCCAGCAGCTTGGTGACCCCGAGGGATGATGAGCAGTTCTTC.

The chain couples TRBV29-1 to TRBJ2-7; possible D gene TRBD2, 6 bases. The J call may be mistaken, given a closer DNA end match to TRBJ2-5. The CDR3 has 13 residues. Germline-derived CDR1 and CDR2 are SQVTM and ANQGSEA. The CDR3 DNA reads TGCAGCTCACCAGGAGGGGATCTGGAGACCCAGTACTTC. Translation: CSSPGGDLETQYF.

This clonotype appeared once. The rearrangement joins TRBV29-1 to TRBJ2-4; 7 bases are shared with TRBD1. With V trimmed by 1 base and J by 13 bases, 16 bases remained unmatched. The CDR3 spans 15 residues. Germline CDR1 and CDR2: SQVTM and ANQGSEA. The CDR3 DNA sequence: TGCAGCGTTGAAGCGCTGGGGACAGTTGTCGGAGAGCAGTACTTC. It codes for CSVEALGTVVGEQYF.

CDR3 sequence reads: CASTGGGSGNQPQHF. Here the CDR3 DNA reads TGTGCCAGCACCGGGGGGGGCAGCGGCAATCAGCCCCAGCATTTT. V is TRBV28 and J is TRBJ1-5, with D tentatively TRBD1 (6 bases). Trimming took 7 bases from V and 2 from J, leaving 15 bases between them. This CDR3 is 15 amino acids long. The V gene's germline CDR1 is MDHEN and CDR2 SYDVKM.

This sequence joins TRBV6-5 and TRBJ2-6, with unresolved D. This CDR3 is built from 15 residues. Germline CDR1 and CDR2: MNHEY and SVGAGI. V gave up 2 bases and J gave up 3 bases, with 8 bases separating them. CDR3 sequence: CASSYAADGANVLTF. CDR3 sequence (DNA): TGTGCCAGCAGTTACGCGGCAGATGGGGCCAACGTCCTGACTTTC.

The chain couples TRBV13 to TRBJ2-1, with a tentative D call TRBD2 (6 bases). This CDR3 has 13 amino acids. Trimming left V 5 bases short and J 8 bases short, with 13 bases between. Germline CDR1 and CDR2: PRHDT and FYEKMQ (reference sequence). The CDR3 DNA sequence: TGTGCCAGCAGCCAAAAACGGGGGTATGAGCAGTTCTTC. Encoded protein: CASSQKRGYEQFF. Supplemented by reference TRBV13 and TRBJ2-1, the full variable domain reads AAGVIQSPRHLIKEKRETATLKCYPIPRHDTVYWYQQGPGQDPQFLISFYEKMQSDKGSIPDRFSAQQFSDYHSELNMSSLELGDSALYFCASSQKRGYEQFFGPGTRLTVL.

The CDR3 nucleotides are TGCGCCAGCAGCCCTAATCAGGCAGCGGCTGGAGCTTTCTTT. It translates to CASSPNQAAAGAFF. This sequence joins TRBV5-1 and TRBJ1-1; D gene ambiguous. Germline loops: CDR1 SGHRS, CDR2 YFSETQ. This CDR3 has 14 residues. The V and J ends lost 4 bases and 10 bases respectively, with 20 bases between them.

The chain uses TRBV2 and TRBJ1-5; 8 bases are a match to TRBD1. CDR1 SNHLY and CDR2 FYNNEI come from the germline V gene. The J segment lost 7 bases and the V segment lost 6 bases, leaving 8 bases of the junction unmatched. CDR3 length equals 14 residues. DNA for the CDR3: TGTGCCAGCAGGCTCGGACAGGGAGGCCAGCCCCAGCATTTT. It yields the protein CASRLGQGGQPQHF.

The chain carries TRBV2 and TRBJ2-1, with 12 bases fitting TRBD2. Germline loops: CDR1 SNHLY, CDR2 FYNNEI. The CDR3 extends over 16 amino acids. With 7 bases clipped from V and 5 bases from J, the junction kept 9 bases outside the gene matches. CDR3 protein: CASTGTSGHQHNEQFF. The CDR3 DNA reads as TGTGCCAGCACAGGGACTAGCGGGCACCAACACAATGAGCAGTTCTTC.

V is TRBV29-1 and J is TRBJ2-2; 9 bases align to TRBD1. Trimming cost V 5 bases and J 4 bases; bases outside gene matches: 5. The CDR3 totals 14 residues. Germline loops: CDR1 SQVTM, CDR2 ANQGSEA. DNA of the CDR3: TGCAGCGTTCGTGGACAGGGGTCCACCGGGGAGCTGTTTTTT. It yields the protein CSVRGQGSTGELFF.

The chain links TRBV29-1 to TRBJ2-5, with TRBD1 matching 7 bases. CDR3 length: 13 residues. Trimming cost V 7 bases and J 2 bases; bases outside gene matches: 7. Germline V gene sequence: CDR1 SQVTM, CDR2 ANQGSEA. CDR3 nucleotides: TGCAGCGCGACAGGGTGGACACAAGAGACCCAGTACTTC. It is translated as CSATGWTQETQYF.

This chain connects TRBV27 to TRBJ2-5; D remains ambiguous. The CDR3 is made up of 17 amino acids. Germline V gives CDR1 MNHEY, CDR2 SMNVEV (reference sequence). V shed 2 bases and J shed 4 bases, with 20 bases lying between them. CDR3 residues: CASSLNPSRDELETQYF. In DNA form, the CDR3 reads TGTGCCAGCAGTTTAAACCCCTCTAGAGACGAATTAGAGACCCAGTACTTC.

The rearrangement links TRBV6-2 or TRBV6-3 to TRBJ2-7; TRBD2 matches 8 bases. This CDR3 contains 16 residues. Germline values: CDR1 MNHEY, CDR2 SVGEGT. With 4 bases clipped from V and 5 bases from J, the junction kept 13 bases outside the gene matches. CDR3 sequence (DNA): TGTGCCAGCAGTTTTAATCTAGCGGGCCAGGGTGACGAGCAGTACTTC. Its translation: CASSFNLAGQGDEQYF.

The J gene is TRBJ2-7, the V gene TRBV9, with D possibly matching TRBD2 (6 bases). The J call may not be correct, given that the DNA end is closer to TRBJ2-5. Germline CDR1 is SGDLS and CDR2 is YYNGEE. The CDR3 extends over 16 amino acids. CDR3 coding DNA: TGTGCCAGCAGCGTAGGCGGGACCCCTAAGGTGGAGACCCAGTACTTC. It codes for CASSVGGTPKVETQYF.

The CDR3 region has the DNA TGTGCCAGCAGCGTAGTTGGGGGGGGGACAGAGACCCAGTACTTC. It yields the protein CASSVVGGGTETQYF. The chain carries TRBV9 and TRBJ2-5; 7 nucleotides agree with TRBD2. Germline V gene sequence: CDR1 SGDLS, CDR2 YYNGEE. Trimming removed 0 bases from V and 4 bases from J; junction bases left unmatched: 6. The CDR3 consists of 15 residues.

The gene calls are TRBV20-1 and TRBJ2-5, with a tentative D call TRBD2 (5 bases). CDR3 length equals 12 residues. The V gene's germline CDR1 is DFQATT and CDR2 SNEGSKA (reference sequence). The germline V and J ends were trimmed by 7 bases and 5 bases, with 14 bases remaining between them. In DNA, the CDR3 is TGCAGTGGAGCTTTGACGGGGGAGACCCAGTACTTC. Translation gives CSGALTGETQYF.

The genes are TRBV18 and TRBJ1-1; maybe TRBD1 (5 bases). Looked up from germline, CDR1 is KGHSH and CDR2 is LQKENI. V was shortened by 1 base and J by 8 bases, with 14 bases between the two germline ends. The CDR3 is 14 residues long. The CDR3 loop is CASSPRPGTFEAFF. Here the CDR3 DNA reads TGTGCCAGCTCACCACGTCCAGGGACTTTCGAAGCTTTCTTT.